This T cell receptor beta chain was sequenced during a study of blood T cell repertoires in COVID-19 (dated by TCRdb to about 2020). Study-level background: The collaborator samples originated in the United States, Italy and Spain and spanned the acute and convalescent phases of COVID-19. The sample metadata nearly always contained a de-identified subject ID, COVID-19 status, age in years and sex. The material from the prospective study consisted of cDNA or gDNA derived from T cells, B-cell-depleted T cells, or PBMCs. The samples were drawn from the first 160 participants of the ongoing ImmuneRACE study and from 1,254 subjects provided by 6 global collaborators. Subjects who had been exposed to COVID-19, were actively infected with it, or had recovered from it provided the deeply sampled blood TCRbeta repertoires that made up the dataset. The repertoires were released in a freely available public database meant as a resource for research on the immune response to SARS-CoV-2. Where available, HLA class I and class II types were obtained from metadata supplied by the sample provider rather than from assay-based typing. The study at large found these results: How much clinical and demographic metadata was included differed by source and by participant, and the metadata was provided uncurated.

This clone has a single count. What antigen it recognizes has not been identified. No much larger clone exists at a distance of one base, and base qualities are not known. For CDR1 and CDR2, the germline V gene lists MNHEY and SVGAGI. V is cut by 0 bases and J by 9 bases, and the space between the germline ends is 15 bases. Measured from the cysteine to the phenylalanine, the CDR3 is 15 residues long. CDR3 DNA is the only sequence kept; it has 45 bases, read in frame from the first base. At one collaborating source in Seattle, patients were enrolled during active infection and were followed longitudinally through the course of disease. Each collaborating institution followed its own protocols to collect whole blood in K2EDTA tubes. For TCRbeta analysis, collaborator samples were shipped as frozen whole blood, as isolated PBMCs, or as DNA extracted from either sample type. The immunoSEQ Assay, a bias-controlled multiplex PCR, was used to amplify TCRbeta CDR3 regions from genomic DNA. From the authors' description of their analysis: Within the assay, amplification of reference gene primers was used to estimate how many nucleated cells each sample contained. To quantify the absolute abundance of each unique TCRbeta CDR3 rearrangement, sequence reads were collapsed and filtered. Productive Simpson clonality was computed per sample as the square root of Simpson's diversity index over productive rearrangements. Drawn from immuneACCESS, this table holds only the in-frame rearrangements with V and J called that TCRdb kept. Clones are partly lost; checked studies trace under half to an unresolved V gene and leave the rest unexplained. That table is the source of V, J and clone size, and D and trimming were worked out from the DNA. The sample table holds fewer than 70,000 clones, of which roughly 86% were seen once. The ten largest clones add up to more than 15% of the sample.

The chain is made from TRBV6-5 and TRBJ2-1; D gene: possibly TRBD1, on 7 matching bases. The clonotype originates from a man aged 35 to 55 with COVID-19, enrolled during active disease. The sequenced sample consisted of peripheral blood. The DNA sequence reads TGTGCCAGCAGTTACTCGATGGCCCAGGGGGGTGAGCAGTTCTTC. It translates to CASSYSMAQGGEQFF.